This entry is about one T cell receptor beta chain. The length of the CDR3 is 11 residues. Losses at the gene ends were 4 bases for V and 7 bases for J; bases not matched to a gene: 2. Germline V CDR1 and CDR2: SGHNT, YYREEE (reference sequence). Produced via immunoSEQ multiplex PCR; TCRdb's table is partial and in-frame only. The sample shows about 240,000 clones, approximately 83% of them seen only once. The sample comes from a study of blood T cell repertoires in COVID-19. This sequence originates from an elderly woman with acute or convalescent COVID-19. The sample consisted of peripheral blood. The chain uses TRBV5-4 and TRBJ2-7, with 7 bases identical to TRBD1. The CDR3 region has the DNA TGTGCCAGCAGCCTCAGGGGGGAGCAGTACTTC. Protein sequence: CASSLRGEQYF.